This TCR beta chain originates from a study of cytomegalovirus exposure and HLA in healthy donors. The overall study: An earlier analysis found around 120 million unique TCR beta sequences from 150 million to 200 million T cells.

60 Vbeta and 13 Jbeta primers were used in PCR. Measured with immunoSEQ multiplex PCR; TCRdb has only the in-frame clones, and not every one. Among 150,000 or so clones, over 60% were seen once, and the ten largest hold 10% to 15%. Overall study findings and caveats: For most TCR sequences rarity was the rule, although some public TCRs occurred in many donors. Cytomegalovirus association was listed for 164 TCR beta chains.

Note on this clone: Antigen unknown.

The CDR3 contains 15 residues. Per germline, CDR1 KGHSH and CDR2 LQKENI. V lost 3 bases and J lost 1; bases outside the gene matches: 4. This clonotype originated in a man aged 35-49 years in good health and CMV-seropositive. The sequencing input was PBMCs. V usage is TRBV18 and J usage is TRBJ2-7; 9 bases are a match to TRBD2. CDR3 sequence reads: CASSPPLAGSYEQYF. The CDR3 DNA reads TGTGCCAGCTCACCGCCCCTAGCGGGATCCTACGAGCAGTACTTC.